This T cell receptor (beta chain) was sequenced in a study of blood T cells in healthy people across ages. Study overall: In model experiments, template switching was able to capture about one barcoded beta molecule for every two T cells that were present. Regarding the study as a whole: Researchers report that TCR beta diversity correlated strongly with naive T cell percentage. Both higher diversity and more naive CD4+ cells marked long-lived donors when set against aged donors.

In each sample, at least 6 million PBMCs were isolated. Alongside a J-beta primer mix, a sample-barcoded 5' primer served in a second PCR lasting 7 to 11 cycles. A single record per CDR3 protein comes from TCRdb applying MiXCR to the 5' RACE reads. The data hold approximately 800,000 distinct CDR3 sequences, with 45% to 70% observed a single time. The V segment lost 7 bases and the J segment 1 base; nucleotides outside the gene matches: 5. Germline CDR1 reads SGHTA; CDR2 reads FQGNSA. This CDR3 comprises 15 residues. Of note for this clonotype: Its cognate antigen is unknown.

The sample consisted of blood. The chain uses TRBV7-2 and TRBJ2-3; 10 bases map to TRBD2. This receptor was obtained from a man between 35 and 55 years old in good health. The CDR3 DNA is TGTGCCAGCACCGTGCTAGCGGGAGGCACAGATACGCAGTATTTT. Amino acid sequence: CASTVLAGGTDTQYF. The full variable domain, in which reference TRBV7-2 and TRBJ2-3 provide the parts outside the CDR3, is GAGVSQSPSNKVTEKGKDVELRCDPISGHTALYWYRQSLGQGLEFLIYFQGNSAPDKSGLPSDRFSAERTGGSVSTLTIQRTQQEDSAVYLCASTVLAGGTDTQYFGPGTRLTVL.